The 2 T cell receptor beta chains below come from one sample, sequenced in a study of shared clonotypes between healthy human individuals. Assay used: immunoSEQ multiplex PCR; TCRdb lists only in-frame clones, some missing. In the table there are 400,000 to 600,000 clones, 60% to 80% of which are singletons. The sequenced material came from PBMCs. The receptor source for this set is a middle-aged woman in good health. Some clones in this sample may be carry-over from other donors' samples.

The V call is TRBV5-1, the J call TRBJ2-7; 8 nucleotides align to TRBD2. There are 15 residues in the CDR3. The germline V gene has CDR1 SGHRS and CDR2 YFSETQ. V was clipped by 0 bases and J by 1 base; unmatched bases: 3. As DNA, the CDR3 is TGCGCCAGCAGCTTGGGACTAGCGCCTTCCTACGAGCAGTACTTC. It yields the protein CASSLGLAPSYEQYF.

The chain uses TRBV30 and TRBJ2-1; tentatively, D is TRBD1 (6 bases). The germline CDR1 and CDR2 sequences are GTSNPN and SVGIG (reference sequence). Between the trimmed V and J ends, which lost 1 base and 5 bases, there was a span of 21 bases. This CDR3 is built from 17 residues. CDR3 sequence reads: CAWSGNYRVISDNEQFF. The CDR3 region has the DNA TGTGCCTGGAGTGGGAACTACAGGGTAATTTCAGACAATGAGCAGTTCTTC.